A single sample is the source of the 27 T cell receptor beta chains below, sequenced in a study of CD8 T cells in Susac syndrome. The authors reverse transcribed roughly 0.5 to 1 ug RNA with random hexamers. Using its own MiXCR run on the immunoSEQ multiplex PCR reads, TCRdb lists one record per CDR3 protein. There are 150,000 to 200,000 distinct CDR3 sequences in the sample; around 90% occur only once, and around 0.085% lies in the top ten. The source material was CD4+ T cells from PBMCs. All receptors come from a human donor with Susac syndrome.

Only one count was recorded for this clonotype. V gene TRBV3-1 combines with J gene TRBJ1-5; D call uncertain. CDR3 size: 14 residues. V gave up 0 bases and J gave up 5 bases, with 8 bases separating them. CDR1 is LGHDT, CDR2 YNNKEL, per germline (reference sequence). The CDR3 region is CASSQDHSDQPQHF. CDR3 sequence (DNA): TGTGCCAGCAGCCAAGATCACAGCGATCAGCCCCAGCATTTT. Full variable domain (remainder filled in from reference TRBV3-1 and TRBJ1-5): DTAVSQTPKYLVTQMGNDKSIKCEQNLGHDTMYWYKQDSKKFLKIMFSYNNKELIINETVPNRFSPKSPDKAHLNLHINSLELGDSAVYFCASSQDHSDQPQHFGDGTRLSIL.

V is TRBV3-1 and J is TRBJ2-7; 7 bases are shared with TRBD1. The length of the CDR3 is 14 residues. V shed 0 bases and J 2 bases; nucleotides not matched to a gene: 1. Germline CDR1 is LGHDT and CDR2 is YNNKEL (reference sequence). The CDR3 here is CASSQDDRAYEQYF. CDR3 nucleotide sequence: TGTGCCAGCAGCCAAGATGACAGGGCCTACGAGCAGTACTTC.

V is TRBV6-2 or TRBV6-3 and J is TRBJ2-5; 7 bases are shared with TRBD2. With V trimmed by 5 bases and J by 2 bases, 11 bases remained unmatched. Per the germline V gene, CDR1 is MNHEY and CDR2 is SVGEGT. This CDR3 region has 16 residues. CDR3 sequence (DNA): TGTGCCAGCAGTCCACTTTCTAGCGGACTACAAGAGACCCAGTACTTC. This encodes CASSPLSSGLQETQYF.

The V gene is TRBV10-1, the J gene TRBJ2-2; 9 bases fit TRBD1. Germline CDR1 WNHNN, CDR2 SYGVQD (reference sequence). The trim removed 5 bases at V and 2 bases at J, leaving 3 bases unmatched. The CDR3 sequence is 15 residues long. CDR3 in DNA: TGCGCCAGCAGTAAGGGACAGGGTAACACCGGGGAGCTGTTTTTT. Its translation: CASSKGQGNTGELFF.

The V and J genes are TRBV20-1 and TRBJ1-2, with D possibly matching TRBD1 (5 bases). This CDR3 is built from 13 residues. Germline V lookup: CDR1 DFQATT, CDR2 SNEGSKA (reference sequence). The V end lost 4 bases, the J end lost 8 bases, and 17 bases lay between the germline ends. The CDR3 here is CSATLPGGDGYTF. In DNA form, the CDR3 reads TGCAGTGCTACGCTACCTGGGGGGGACGGCTACACCTTC.

The rearrangement uses TRBV9 and TRBJ2-5; D may match TRBD1 or TRBD2 (6 bases each). This CDR3 is 14 amino acids long. Germline V CDR1 and CDR2: SGDLS, YYNGEE. Trimming took off 0 bases at V and 4 bases at J, with 10 bases between the two ends. CDR3 nucleotide sequence: TGTGCCAGCAGCGTAGGAGGGGGAGGAGAGACCCAGTACTTC. Protein sequence: CASSVGGGGETQYF.

This chain joins TRBV4-2 and TRBJ1-4, with D possibly TRBD1 on 6 matching bases. The CDR3 consists of 15 residues. CDR1 and CDR2 (germline): LGHNA, YNFKEQ. Between the trimmed V and J ends, which lost 4 bases and 7 bases, there was a span of 16 bases. CDR3 amino acids: CASSPEGGRIEKLFF. The CDR3 DNA is TGTGCCAGCAGCCCCGAAGGGGGGCGCATTGAAAAACTGTTTTTT.

This clonotype showed up just once. The rearrangement joins TRBV6-6 to TRBJ1-2; unclear D gene. This CDR3 contains 14 residues. V was trimmed by 1 base and J by 1 base, leaving 7 bases between them. Germline V gene sequence: CDR1 MNHNY, CDR2 SVGAGI (reference sequence). This chain's CDR3 is CASSYYQDNYGYTF. CDR3 nucleotides: TGTGCCAGCAGTTACTACCAGGATAACTATGGCTACACCTTC.

This chain connects TRBV2 to TRBJ2-7; TRBD1 might be the D (6 bases). V lost 5 bases to trimming and J lost 4 bases, with 18 bases between them. Germline CDR1 is SNHLY and CDR2 is FYNNEI. The CDR3 contains 15 residues. As DNA, the CDR3 is TGTGCCAGCAGTATACAACAGGGTGGGGTGTACGAGCAGTACTTC. This gives the protein CASSIQQGGVYEQYF. The full variable domain, its missing parts supplied by reference TRBV2 and TRBJ2-7, is EPEVTQTPSHQVTQMGQEVILRCVPISNHLYFYWYRQILGQKVEFLVSFYNNEISEKSEIFDDQFSVERPDGSNFTLKIRSTKLEDSAMYFCASSIQQGGVYEQYFGPGTRLTVT.

The chain employs TRBV6-5 and TRBJ1-2; perhaps TRBD1 as D (5 bases). Trimming removed 7 bases at V and 7 bases at J, with 25 bases between. This CDR3 spans 16 amino acids. Germline V gene lookup returns CDR1 MNHEY and CDR2 SVGAGI. CDR3 bases: TGTGCCAGCACTTTTACCTCCGGGACTGATTATGGTGGCTACACCTTC. Amino acids: CASTFTSGTDYGGYTF.

The chain employs TRBV12-3 or TRBV12-4 and TRBJ2-1; 9 bases are shared with TRBD2. The CDR3 is 14 amino acids. V shed 4 bases and J 5 bases; nucleotides not matched to a gene: 3. This chain's CDR3 is CASSYTSGHNEQFF. CDR3 DNA sequence: TGTGCCAGCAGTTATACTAGCGGGCACAATGAGCAGTTCTTC.

V is TRBV20-1 and J is TRBJ2-3; D is possibly TRBD2 (6 bases). V was cut by 0 bases and J by 3 bases, with 13 bases left in between. Germline-derived CDR1 and CDR2 are DFQATT and SNEGSKA (reference sequence). The CDR3 has 15 amino acids. The CDR3 region has the DNA TGCAGTGCTAGAGACCTAGCGAGACCTACAGATACGCAGTATTTT. Amino acids: CSARDLARPTDTQYF.

The chain links TRBV20-1 to TRBJ2-1, with D unclear. Per the germline V gene, CDR1 is DFQATT and CDR2 is SNEGSKA (reference sequence). V shed 6 bases and J shed 7 bases, with 19 bases lying between them. This CDR3 region has 14 residues. CDR3 sequence: CSAESMGGENEQFF. As DNA, the CDR3 is TGCAGTGCGGAATCAATGGGTGGGGAAAATGAGCAGTTCTTC.

This clonotype was seen a single time. The chain is built from TRBV20-1 and TRBJ2-2; D remains ambiguous. This CDR3 has 15 amino acids. Trimming stripped 1 base from V and 1 base from J, with 10 bases between. Germline CDR1 DFQATT, CDR2 SNEGSKA (reference sequence). The CDR3 is CSARGPKMNTGELFF. CDR3 DNA sequence: TGCAGTGCTAGAGGGCCAAAGATGAACACCGGGGAGCTGTTTTTT.

The chain has TRBV30 and TRBJ2-1, with D unresolved. The CDR3 is 12 residues long. Trimming took off 3 bases at V and 6 bases at J, with 9 bases between the two ends. The germline V gene has CDR1 GTSNPN and CDR2 SVGIG (reference sequence). Here the CDR3 reads CAWRDLGNEQFF. Written as DNA, the CDR3 is TGTGCCTGGAGGGATTTGGGCAATGAGCAGTTCTTC.

This chain uses TRBV4-1 with TRBJ2-1; no clear D. The CDR3 contains 15 residues. Germline V lookup: CDR1 MGHRA, CDR2 YSYEKL. Trimming stripped 6 bases from V and 0 bases from J, with 12 bases between. The chain's CDR3 is CASRLSWSSYNEQFF. The CDR3 nucleotides are TGCGCCAGCAGACTCAGCTGGAGCTCCTACAATGAGCAGTTCTTC.

The chain employs TRBV3-1 and TRBJ2-2; no clear D gene. The CDR3 covers 15 residues. Germline CDR1 and CDR2: LGHDT and YNNKEL (reference sequence). The ends were cut back, 0 bases at V and 4 bases at J, with 9 bases in the middle. The CDR3 is CASSQDGQITGELFF. CDR3 nucleotide sequence: TGTGCCAGCAGCCAAGACGGCCAGATCACCGGGGAGCTGTTTTTT.

CDR3 sequence reads: CASSFGREETQYF. The DNA for the CDR3 is TGTGCCAGCAGCTTCGGTAGGGAGGAGACCCAGTACTTC. V usage is TRBV7-8 and J usage is TRBJ2-5; possibly TRBD2 for D (5 bases). The CDR3 is made up of 13 amino acids. V lost 3 bases and J lost 5, with 10 bases in between. The germline gives CDR1 SGHVS, CDR2 FQNEAQ.

This chain joins TRBV28 and TRBJ2-3, with 9 positions matching TRBD1. This CDR3 has 15 residues. V was pared by 5 bases and J by 2 bases, with 5 bases of the junction left unmatched. In germline, CDR1 is MDHEN, CDR2 SYDVKM. CDR3 nucleotides: TGTGCCAGCAGTGTACAGGGGGCCGCCACAGATACGCAGTATTTT. This gives the protein CASSVQGAATDTQYF.

This clonotype was seen only once. This chain links TRBV15 with TRBJ2-7, with 8 bases identical to TRBD2. CDR3 length: 16 amino acids. V dropped 3 bases and J dropped 0; count of bases not matched to a gene: 7. The V gene's germline CDR1 is LNHNV and CDR2 YYDKDF (reference sequence). The CDR3: CATSSPSGGISYEQYF. CDR3 sequence (DNA): TGTGCCACCAGCAGCCCCAGCGGGGGAATCTCCTACGAGCAGTACTTC.

The J gene is TRBJ2-7, the V gene TRBV5-1; D is possibly TRBD1 or TRBD2 (5 bases each). The ends were cut back, 6 bases at V and 6 bases at J, with 19 bases in the middle. Germline V CDR1 and CDR2: SGHRS, YFSETQ. The CDR3 is 14 residues long. As DNA, the CDR3 is TGCGCCAGCACTCCGGGACGAAGTAGGAGCGAGCAGTACTTC. It translates to CASTPGRSRSEQYF.

The chain recombines TRBV12-3 or TRBV12-4 with TRBJ1-2, with a tentative D call TRBD1 (5 bases). Trimming removed 5 bases from V and 3 bases from J, with 13 bases in between. The length of the CDR3 is 14 residues. The DNA for the CDR3 is TGTGCCAGCAGTCCGACAGATAAGTACTATGGCTACACCTTC. This sequence encodes CASSPTDKYYGYTF.

The V gene is TRBV4-1, the J gene TRBJ2-3, with TRBD2 matching 12 bases. The V gene's germline CDR1 is MGHRA and CDR2 YSYEKL. V dropped 0 bases and J dropped 2; count of bases not matched to a gene: 6. The CDR3 loop spans 18 amino acids. This CDR3 is CASSQDSLAGGATDTQYF. CDR3 nucleotides: TGCGCCAGCAGCCAAGATAGTCTAGCGGGGGGGGCCACAGATACGCAGTATTTT.

The rearrangement uses TRBV7-2 and TRBJ2-1; tentatively, D is TRBD2 (6 bases). Germline CDR1 reads SGHTA; CDR2 reads FQGNSA. The CDR3 totals 16 residues. V was pared by 5 bases and J by 0 bases, with 14 bases between. The CDR3 loop reads CASSPWDSLSYNEQFF. The CDR3 nucleotides are TGTGCCAGCAGCCCATGGGACTCCCTCTCCTACAATGAGCAGTTCTTC.

The genes are TRBV20-1 and TRBJ2-3, with 7 bases aligning to TRBD2. After removal of 2 bases from V and 0 bases from J, the junction contained 5 bases not matched to a gene. The CDR3 sequence is 15 residues long. The germline V gene has CDR1 DFQATT and CDR2 SNEGSKA (reference sequence). In DNA form, the CDR3 reads TGCAGTGCTAGATTCGCTAGCGGTAGCACAGATACGCAGTATTTT. It is translated as CSARFASGSTDTQYF.

The genes are TRBV29-1 and TRBJ2-5; 7 nucleotides match TRBD2. Trimming removed 7 bases from V and 1 base from J; junction bases left unmatched: 3. The CDR3 loop spans 12 amino acids. The germline V gene has CDR1 SQVTM and CDR2 ANQGSEA. The CDR3 DNA follows: TGCAGCGGGGGGGGTATCCAAGAGACCCAGTACTTC. Translating it yields CSGGGIQETQYF.

This clonotype was observed a few times. The V and J genes are TRBV19 and TRBJ2-1; 9 bases align to TRBD1. CDR3 size: 13 residues. The V and J ends lost 4 bases and 12 bases, in that order; junction bases with no gene match: 7. The germline gives CDR1 LNHDA, CDR2 SQIVND (reference sequence). The CDR3 nucleotides read TGTGCCAGTAGTACTACAGGGGGCGCGGGGCAGTTCTTC. Protein: CASSTTGGAGQFF.